One and the same sample provided the 29 T cell receptor beta chains below, sequenced in a study of cytomegalovirus exposure and HLA in healthy donors. The repertoire was sequenced with immunoSEQ multiplex PCR; TCRdb's copy has only in-frame clones and lacks some. The sample lists approximately 65,000 clones, 91% occurring once. Material: PBMCs. These receptors were collected from a man between 18 and 29 years old in good health and CMV-seronegative.

The chain couples TRBV9 to TRBJ1-2; 7 bases fit TRBD1. Germline V gene data show CDR1 as SGDLS and CDR2 as YYNGEE. This CDR3 spans 14 amino acids. V lost 0 bases, J lost 4 bases, and 3 bases stayed unmatched. The CDR3 DNA sequence: TGTGCCAGCAGCGTAGGGGGGGACAGCTATGGCTACACCTTC. Translating it yields CASSVGGDSYGYTF.

This rearrangement joins TRBV7-2 to TRBJ2-1, with 9 bases aligning to TRBD2. CDR3 length: 18 amino acids. The junction had 11 bases not matched to a gene; V was cut back by 5 bases and J by 0 bases. Looked up from germline, CDR1 is SGHTA and CDR2 is FQGNSA. Here the CDR3 reads CASSRPSKREASYNEQFF. CDR3 nucleotides: TGTGCCAGCAGCCGACCATCCAAGCGGGAGGCCTCCTACAATGAGCAGTTCTTC.

The chain recombines TRBV6-5 with TRBJ2-1, with TRBD1 as a possible D gene (6 bases). The CDR3 covers 14 residues. Trimming pared 5 bases from V and 5 bases from J, leaving 13 bases between. Germline V gene data show CDR1 as MNHEY and CDR2 as SVGAGI. CDR3: CASSPARGDNEQFF. CDR3 coding DNA: TGTGCCAGCAGTCCCGCCAGGGGAGACAATGAGCAGTTCTTC.

This clone was seen a single time. V gene TRBV19 combines with J gene TRBJ2-1; D unresolved. The V gene lost 0 bases and the J gene lost 9 bases, with 15 bases spanning the gap. CDR3 size: 15 residues. Germline-derived CDR1 and CDR2 are LNHDA and SQIVND (reference sequence). CDR3 loop: CASSIELVYLGEQFF. As DNA, the CDR3 is TGTGCCAGTAGTATAGAGCTAGTATACCTCGGTGAGCAGTTCTTC.

The chain is built from TRBV19 and TRBJ1-2; D gene ambiguous. The V and J ends lost 10 bases and 0 bases respectively, with 12 bases between them. Germline CDR1 reads LNHDA; CDR2 reads SQIVND (reference sequence). This CDR3 contains 13 residues. This CDR3 is CATRRRSNYGYTF. The CDR3 nucleotides read TGTGCCACCAGACGGAGATCTAACTATGGCTACACCTTC. The variable domain in full, completed from reference TRBV19 and TRBJ1-2, reads DGGITQSPKYLFRKEGQNVTLSCEQNLNHDAMYWYRQDPGQGLRLIYYSQIVNDFQKGDIAEGYSVSREKKESFPLTVTSAQKNPTAFYLCATRRRSNYGYTFGSGTRLTVV.

This clone was found once. The chain recombines TRBV27 with TRBJ1-1; unclear D gene. Looked up from germline, CDR1 is MNHEY and CDR2 is SMNVEV (reference sequence). V was shortened by 5 bases and J by 9 bases, with 16 bases between the two germline ends. This CDR3 has 13 residues. CDR3 protein: CASSPREDVQAFF. CDR3 DNA: TGTGCCAGCAGTCCCCGTGAGGATGTTCAAGCTTTCTTT.

V usage is TRBV19 and J usage is TRBJ1-1; 10 positions agree with TRBD1. Germline trimming cut 3 bases from V and 4 bases from J; bases unmatched to any gene: 14. CDR1 LNHDA and CDR2 SQIVND come from the germline V gene (reference sequence). This CDR3 region has 18 residues. The chain's CDR3 is CASSILPLTGTGATEAFF. The CDR3 DNA is TGTGCCAGTAGTATCTTACCACTCACCGGGACAGGGGCCACTGAAGCTTTCTTT.

The chain has TRBV19 and TRBJ2-7; weak D call: TRBD1 (6 bases). The length of the CDR3 is 14 residues. Germline CDR1 reads LNHDA; CDR2 reads SQIVND (reference sequence). V was pared by 4 bases and J by 10 bases, with 20 bases between. The CDR3 DNA reads TGTGCCAGTAGTACCCATCTTCGACAGGTTGCTCAGTACTTC. It codes for CASSTHLRQVAQYF.

The rearrangement joins TRBV6-6 to TRBJ1-2; D not resolved. The CDR3 consists of 10 residues. CDR1 MNHNY and CDR2 SVGAGI come from the germline V gene (reference sequence). Trimming left V 3 bases short and J 8 bases short, with 4 bases between. For the CDR3, the DNA is TGTGCCAGCAGTTATGAGGGCTACACCTTC. As protein: CASSYEGYTF.

The V and J genes are TRBV7-3 and TRBJ1-1; possible D gene TRBD1, 6 bases. Trimming left V 4 bases short and J 5 bases short, with 20 bases between. The CDR3 runs to 16 residues. The V gene's germline CDR1 is SGHTA and CDR2 FQGTGA. The CDR3 DNA sequence: TGTGCCAGCAGCTACGGCCCCACAGGGAGGGTAACTGAAGCTTTCTTT. It codes for CASSYGPTGRVTEAFF.

The rearrangement uses TRBV11-2 and TRBJ2-5, with TRBD2 matching over 9 bases. V shed 4 bases, J shed 5 bases, and the junction held 8 bases outside the gene matches. The CDR3 totals 15 residues. Germline CDR1 SGHAT, CDR2 FQNNGV. The CDR3 sequence: CASSSLSGRTETQYF. CDR3 sequence (DNA): TGTGCCAGCAGCTCTCTTAGCGGGAGAACGGAGACCCAGTACTTC. The complete variable domain, with remaining parts taken from reference TRBV11-2 and TRBJ2-5, reads EAGVAQSPRYKIIEKRQSVAFWCNPISGHATLYWYQQILGQGPKLLIQFQNNGVVDDSQLPKDRFSAERLKGVDSTLKIQPAKLEDSAVYLCASSSLSGRTETQYFGPGTRLLVL.

The genes are TRBV7-2 and TRBJ2-7; D possibly corresponds to TRBD2 (6 bases). Germline V CDR1 and CDR2: SGHTA, FQGNSA. V was cut by 3 bases and J by 2 bases, with 11 bases left in between. The CDR3 has 14 residues. The CDR3 sequence is CASSLGGITYEQYF. DNA of the CDR3: TGTGCCAGCAGCTTGGGCGGGATCACCTACGAGCAGTACTTC.

The chain uses TRBV5-6 and TRBJ1-5; TRBD1 matches at 8 bases. The CDR3 runs to 15 residues. CDR1 SGHDT and CDR2 YYEEEE come from the germline V gene. Trimming at V came to 2 bases and at J to 5 bases, leaving 6 bases not matched to a gene. CDR3 in DNA: TGTGCCAGCAGCTTTCGGACAGGGAGATATCAGCCCCAGCATTTT. Its translation: CASSFRTGRYQPQHF.

A single count supports this clone. The rearrangement joins TRBV9 to TRBJ2-3, with unresolved D. Germline CDR1 reads SGDLS; CDR2 reads YYNGEE. V was cut by 0 bases and J by 0 bases, with 8 bases left in between. The CDR3 has 15 amino acids. The CDR3 here is CASSVGGASTDTQYF. The CDR3 nucleotides read TGTGCCAGCAGCGTAGGCGGAGCTAGCACAGATACGCAGTATTTT.

The chain combines TRBV7-3 with TRBJ2-7, with 9 nucleotides matching TRBD1. CDR3 length equals 17 residues. The V segment lost 5 bases and the J segment 3 bases; nucleotides outside the gene matches: 14. Germline V gene lookup returns CDR1 SGHTA and CDR2 FQGTGA. The DNA of the CDR3 is TGTGCCAGCAGCCGAGGACAGGGGCGTAAGGGTAACTACGAGCAGTACTTC. Translated, it gives CASSRGQGRKGNYEQYF.

The chain links TRBV5-1 to TRBJ1-1; the D gene is possibly TRBD1 (5 bases). V was cut by 0 bases and J by 4 bases, with 19 bases left in between. The CDR3 loop spans 17 amino acids. The germline CDR1 and CDR2 sequences are SGHRS and YFSETQ. CDR3 protein: CASSLVLNGGLSTEAFF. DNA for the CDR3: TGCGCCAGCAGCTTGGTCCTAAACGGGGGTTTGAGCACTGAAGCTTTCTTT.

V gene TRBV29-1 combines with J gene TRBJ2-1; D possibly corresponds to TRBD2 (5 bases). The CDR3 contains 15 residues. The ends were cut back, 2 bases at V and 5 bases at J, with 16 bases in the middle. Germline V gene data show CDR1 as SQVTM and CDR2 as ANQGSEA. The CDR3 here is CSVEPPVSEDNEQFF. The CDR3 nucleotides read TGCAGCGTTGAACCTCCCGTTAGCGAAGACAATGAGCAGTTCTTC.

V is TRBV20-1 and J is TRBJ2-7; the D gene is possibly TRBD1 (5 bases). In germline, CDR1 is DFQATT, CDR2 SNEGSKA (reference sequence). The CDR3 has 11 residues. V was clipped by 6 bases and J by 7 bases, with 13 bases between them. The CDR3 DNA reads as TGCAGTGCCCAGGGTCAGAGTGAGCAGTACTTC. Its translation: CSAQGQSEQYF.

The gene calls are TRBV12-5 and TRBJ2-2; TRBD1 matches at 8 bases. J gave up 4 bases and V 4 bases, and 5 bases lay outside the gene matches. Per the germline V gene, CDR1 is LGHNT and CDR2 is FRNRAP. The CDR3 has 15 residues. Here the CDR3 reads CASGSGQGGTGELFF. CDR3 DNA sequence: TGTGCTAGTGGTTCCGGACAGGGCGGCACCGGGGAGCTGTTTTTT.

This chain links TRBV28 with TRBJ1-1; D unresolved. V was cut by 5 bases and J by 4 bases, with 8 bases left in between. CDR1 and CDR2 (germline): MDHEN, SYDVKM. The CDR3 extends over 12 amino acids. DNA for the CDR3: TGTGCCAGCAGTACGGGTGGCACTGAAGCTTTCTTT. Translated, it gives CASSTGGTEAFF.

The chain employs TRBV7-2 and TRBJ2-7, with a weak D call TRBD2 (7 bases). The CDR3 length is 14 residues. Deletions cut 7 bases from V and 3 bases from J, with 16 bases between. Germline V gives CDR1 SGHTA, CDR2 FQGNSA. The CDR3 region has the DNA TGTGCCAGCATAGGGGGGGACCTCAACTACGAGCAGTACTTC. It is translated as CASIGGDLNYEQYF.

The count of this clone is one. The V call is TRBV27, the J call TRBJ2-6; 8 positions match TRBD1. The J segment lost 4 bases and the V segment lost 5 bases, leaving 7 bases of the junction unmatched. The CDR3 is 16 amino acids. Germline V gene data show CDR1 as MNHEY and CDR2 as SMNVEV (reference sequence). The CDR3 region is CASSPGTGSGANVLTF. CDR3 nucleotide sequence: TGTGCCAGCAGTCCCGGGACAGGCTCCGGGGCCAACGTCCTGACTTTC.

The chain is built from TRBV10-3 and TRBJ2-4; D is perhaps TRBD1 (6 bases). This CDR3 contains 12 residues. Germline CDR1 ENHRY, CDR2 SYGVKD. V lost 6 bases and J lost 9, with 12 bases in between. DNA for the CDR3: TGTGCCATCAGCCGGGACATTGGCATTCAGTACTTC. It is translated as CAISRDIGIQYF.

This chain links TRBV27 with TRBJ2-7; 7 nucleotides align to TRBD1. CDR1 and CDR2 from the germline V gene are MNHEY and SMNVEV (reference sequence). Trimming at V came to 6 bases and at J to 3 bases, leaving 23 bases not matched to a gene. CDR3 length: 19 amino acids. CDR3 protein: CASRAYKGSIVPGGYEQYF. CDR3 coding DNA: TGTGCCAGCAGGGCTTATAAGGGTAGTATCGTGCCAGGGGGCTACGAGCAGTACTTC.

The gene calls are TRBV9 and TRBJ2-3; 9 bases map to TRBD2. V lost 4 bases to trimming and J lost 3 bases; unmatched junction nucleotides: 12. The germline V gene has CDR1 SGDLS and CDR2 YYNGEE. CDR3 size: 17 residues. The CDR3, as DNA: TGTGCCAGCAGCCTGTGGTACGGTAGCGGGAGAACAGATACGCAGTATTTT. This gives the protein CASSLWYGSGRTDTQYF.

The chain is built from TRBV19 and TRBJ1-1; D unresolved. Trimming pared 2 bases from V and 0 bases from J, leaving 7 bases between. In germline, CDR1 is LNHDA, CDR2 SQIVND (reference sequence). The CDR3 consists of 14 residues. In DNA, the CDR3 is TGTGCCAGTAGTATACAGCGCATGAACACTGAAGCTTTCTTT. As protein: CASSIQRMNTEAFF. The full variable domain, completed using reference TRBV19 and TRBJ1-1, is DGGITQSPKYLFRKEGQNVTLSCEQNLNHDAMYWYRQDPGQGLRLIYYSQIVNDFQKGDIAEGYSVSREKKESFPLTVTSAQKNPTAFYLCASSIQRMNTEAFFGQGTRLTVV.

The chain uses TRBV29-1 and TRBJ2-7; 8 bases fit TRBD1. The CDR3 extends over 13 amino acids. Trimming cost V 6 bases and J 5 bases; bases outside gene matches: 9. Germline-derived CDR1 and CDR2 are SQVTM and ANQGSEA. CDR3 loop: CSVRPGTGDEQYF. CDR3 DNA sequence: TGCAGCGTCCGCCCCGGGACAGGCGACGAGCAGTACTTC.

The chain is built from TRBV5-1 and TRBJ1-3, with no clear D. This CDR3 spans 15 amino acids. V lost 2 bases, J lost 2 bases, and 11 bases lay in between. Germline V gives CDR1 SGHRS, CDR2 YFSETQ. The DNA for the CDR3 is TGCGCCAGCAGCTTTACCGGGAGCGCTGGAAACACCATATATTTT. It encodes CASSFTGSAGNTIYF.

This clone was counted only a few times. The V gene is TRBV4-2, the J gene TRBJ1-2; D remains ambiguous. Germline loops: CDR1 LGHNA, CDR2 YNFKEQ. Trimming shortened V by 0 bases and J by 3 bases, and 8 bases separated the two germline ends. CDR3 size: 14 residues. In DNA form, the CDR3 reads TGTGCCAGCAGCCAAGAAGGGCGGGACTATGGCTACACCTTC. Protein: CASSQEGRDYGYTF.